A single count supports the clone carrying this T cell receptor (beta chain). In the original workflow: Scientists estimated how many nucleated cells there were by amplifying reference gene primers. Assay used: immunoSEQ multiplex PCR; TCRdb lists only in-frame clones, some missing. V, J and clone size were drawn from that table, and D and trimming were deduced from the DNA. Altogether around 92,000 clones are present, 65% to 85% being singletons, with the ten largest covering roughly 32%. V dropped 0 bases and J dropped 8 bases, with 15 bases sitting between them. CDR3 size: 15 residues. Germline CDR1 SGHNT, CDR2 YYREEE (reference sequence). This record belongs to a study of blood T cell repertoires in COVID-19. Overall study context: Samples came from the United States, Italy and Spain, spanning acute and convalescent COVID-19.

The sequenced material came from peripheral blood. The V and J genes are TRBV5-4 and TRBJ2-1; D possibly corresponds to TRBD2 (5 bases). This sequence was found in a woman over 75 with acute or convalescent COVID-19. The CDR3 here is CASSLGAVHGDEQFF. CDR3 in DNA: TGTGCCAGCAGCTTGGGGGCCGTCCACGGGGATGAGCAGTTCTTC.